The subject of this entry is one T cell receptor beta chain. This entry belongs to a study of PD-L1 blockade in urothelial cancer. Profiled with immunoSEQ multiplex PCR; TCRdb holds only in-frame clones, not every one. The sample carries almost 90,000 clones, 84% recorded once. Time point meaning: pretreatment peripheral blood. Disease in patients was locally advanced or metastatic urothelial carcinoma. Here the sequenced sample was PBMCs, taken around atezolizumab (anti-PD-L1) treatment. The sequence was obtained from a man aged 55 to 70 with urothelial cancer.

The CDR3 DNA follows: TGTGCCAGCAGTTTATGGGGGAGCGTTAAAGAGACCCAGTACTTC. Translating it yields CASSLWGSVKETQYF. The rearrangement links TRBV28 to TRBJ2-5; perhaps TRBD2 as D (5 bases). V was pared by 0 bases and J by 3 bases, with 11 bases between. CDR1 is MDHEN and CDR2 is SYDVKM in the germline V gene. The CDR3 is 15 amino acids.